Described below is a single TCR beta chain sequence and its context. What was sequenced were expressed TCRB transcripts, since all of the isolated RNA had been reverse transcribed. There were about 3.6 million reads on average in the naive, central memory and regulatory T cell samples. Repertoires were generated with immunoSEQ multiplex PCR, while TCRdb's copy carries only in-frame clones and drops some. This sample has about 930,000 clones, with about a sixth found just once. The CDR3 has 11 residues. The V end lost 3 bases, the J end lost 5 bases, and 5 bases lay between the germline ends. CDR1 MDHEN and CDR2 SYDVKM come from the germline V gene. These data originate in a study of beta chain features in type 1 diabetes. A sort by CD45RO/CCR7/CD25/CD127/CD95/CD27 yielded CD4+ naive, central memory, regulatory and stem cell-like memory cells. Each sorted population was over 95% pure.

The specimen was naive CD4+ T cells from blood. This chain uses TRBV28 with TRBJ2-7; D is unresolved. The sequence came from a woman between 18 and 29 years old in good health. The CDR3 DNA follows: TGTGCCAGCAGTTTGCTCCACGAGCAGTACTTC. This codes for CASSLLHEQYF.